This is a list of T cell receptor beta chains from one sample in a study of T cells in Graves' hyperthyroidism and ophthalmopathy. MiXCR, run by TCRdb on the multiplex PCR reads, gives a single entry per CDR3 protein. The data contain 75,000 to 100,000 distinct CDR3 sequences, 51% of them singletons. Sequencing was performed on blood. Receptor source: a middle-aged woman with Graves' hyperthyroidism. CDR3s include the opening cysteine and the closing phenylalanine or tryptophan. The D gene is left open where the match is weak. Part of the rows lack a size; the others show once, few, many or a class for expanded clones.

d_gene	j_gene	v_gene	abundance	CDR3aa	CDR3nt
.	TRBJ2-7	TRBV29-1	.	CSVQDSYEQYF	TGCAGCGTACAGGACTCCTACGAGCAGTACTTC
TRBD1	TRBJ2-1	TRBV7-9	.	CASRRQGAVNEQFF	TGTGCCAGCAGAAGACAGGGGGCGGTTAATGAGCAGTTCTTC
.	TRBJ2-5	TRBV2	.	CASRGASGQETQYF	TGTGCCAGCAGGGGGGCTAGCGGCCAAGAGACCCAGTACTTC
.	TRBJ1-5	TRBV20-1	many	CSAGGSQPQHF	TGCAGTGCCGGGGGCTCTCAGCCCCAGCATTTT
.	TRBJ2-2	TRBV7-9	.	CASSQVGTGELFF	TGCGCCAGCAGCCAAGTGGGGACAGGGGAGCTGTTTTTT
.	TRBJ1-1	TRBV3-1	many	CASSQGWGSEAFF	TGTGCCAGCAGCCAAGGGTGGGGGTCTGAAGCTTTCTTT
TRBD1	TRBJ2-7	TRBV7-9	few	CASSGIQGADYEQYF	TGTGCCAGCAGCGGGATACAGGGGGCAGACTACGAGCAGTACTTC
TRBD1	TRBJ1-4	TRBV29-1	.	CRRTGGTGEKLFF	TGCAGACGGACAGGGGGCACGGGTGAAAAACTGTTTTTT
TRBD1	TRBJ2-7	TRBV5-1	.	CASSLGQVGEQYF	TGCGCCAGCAGCCTAGGACAGGTAGGCGAGCAGTACTTC
TRBD2	TRBJ2-7	TRBV5-4	many	CASGPGTSWYEQYF	TGTGCCAGCGGCCCTGGGACTAGTTGGTACGAGCAGTACTTC
.	TRBJ1-5	TRBV5-5	.	CASSLEFGRASNQLQHF	TGCGCCAGCAGCTTGGAGTTCGGACGGGCTAGCAATCAGCTCCAGCATTTC
.	TRBJ2-6	TRBV7-3	.	CASSLSGTGTEAF	TGTGCCAGCAGCCTGTCAGGGACGGGCACTGAAGCTTTC
.	TRBJ2-7	TRBV6-5	many	CASSSGGSYEQYF	TGTGCCAGCAGTTCCGGAGGATCCTACGAGCAGTACTTC
.	TRBJ2-2	TRBV5-1	.	CASTSEPNTGELYF	TGCGCCAGCACTAGCGAGCCGAACACCGGGGAGCTGTACTTC
.	TRBJ2-2	TRBV2	.	CASSGGRYNTGELSF	TGTGCCAGCAGTGGAGGGCGATACAACACCGGGGAGCTGTCTTTT
TRBD1	TRBJ1-2	TRBV7-8	.	CASSLDGTGVYGYTF	TGTGCCAGCAGCTTAGACGGGACAGGGGTCTATGGCTACACCTTC
.	TRBJ2-7	TRBV5-1	many	CASSLRGGGGYEQYF	TGCGCCAGCAGCTTAAGGGGAGGTGGAGGCTACGAGCAGTACTTC
TRBD2	TRBJ2-7	TRBV10-3	.	CASSLSGRKNEQYF	TGTGCCAGCAGCTTAAGCGGGAGAAAGAACGAGCAGTACTTC
.	TRBJ2-7	TRBV4-1	.	CASSLPQDTQSSYEQYF	TGCGCCAGCAGCCTACCTCAGGACACCCAGAGCTCCTACGAGCAGTACTTC
.	TRBJ2-5	TRBV20-1	.	CSARAGLETQYF	TGCAGTGCTAGGGCAGGTCTGGAGACCCAGTACTTC
.	TRBJ1-5	TRBV6-1	many	CASSEAGPENQPQHF	TGTGCCAGCAGTGAAGCGGGGCCAGAAAATCAGCCCCAGCATTTT
.	TRBJ2-7	TRBV7-2	once	CASSLAGRTYEQYF	TGTGCCAGCAGCTTGGCCGGGAGAACCTACGAGCAGTACTTC
.	TRBJ1-6	TRBV7-9	many	CASSAQANYNSPLHF	TGTGCCAGCAGCGCGCAGGCTAATTATAATTCACCCCTCCACTTT
TRBD1	TRBJ2-3	TRBV29-1	many	CSVDLDRAGADTQYF	TGCAGCGTTGACCTCGACAGGGCTGGTGCAGATACGCAGTATTTT
.	TRBJ2-5	TRBV29-1	many	CSVEGTTAPEAQYF	TGCAGCGTTGAAGGGACCACAGCCCCCGAGGCCCAGTACTTC
TRBD1	TRBJ1-6	TRBV5-6	many	CASSFQGARGLISPLHF	TGTGCCAGCAGCTTCCAGGGGGCGCGGGGCCTAATTTCCCCCCTCCACTTT
TRBD2	TRBJ2-7	TRBV7-2	.	CASSSLRRGFVEQYF	TGTGCCAGCAGTTCACTCAGGCGGGGGTTCGTCGAGCAGTACTTC
TRBD2	TRBJ2-7	TRBV7-2	.	CASRAGTSGTYEQYF	TGTGCCAGCAGAGCCGGGACTAGCGGGACCTACGAGCAGTACTTC
.	TRBJ1-1	TRBV7-9	.	CASSQGTGEAFF	TGTGCCAGCAGCCAAGGGACTGGTGAAGCTTTCTTT
.	TRBJ1-2	TRBV5-1	.	CASSVPGPLNYGYTF	TGCGCCAGCAGCGTCCCGGGTCCCCTAAACTATGGCTACACCTTC
.	TRBJ1-2	TRBV29-1	.	CSLVGTNYGYTF	TGCAGCTTGGTGGGCACTAACTATGGCTACACCTTC
.	TRBJ1-1	TRBV28	.	CASTRGLGNTEAFF	TGTGCCAGCACCAGAGGGTTGGGGAACACTGAAGCTTTCTTT
.	TRBJ2-6	TRBV7-3	few	CASSLSEGGAGANVLTF	TGTGCTAGCAGCTTAAGTGAGGGTGGGGCTGGGGCCAACGTCCTGACTTTC
.	TRBJ1-5	TRBV9	.	CASSVQGHRQPQHF	TGTGCCAGCAGCGTGCAGGGGCACAGACAGCCCCAGCATTTT
TRBD1	TRBJ1-3	TRBV7-6	many	CASSPQGQDGNTIYF	TGTGCCAGCAGCCCACAGGGGCAGGACGGAAACACCATATATTTT
TRBD2	TRBJ2-5	TRBV27	.	CASSFVAGGVETQYF	TGTGCCAGCAGCTTCGTAGCGGGGGGCGTTGAGACCCAGTACTTC
TRBD2	TRBJ2-7	TRBV10-2	.	CASSESTGIAGGLEQYF	TGCGCCAGCAGTGAGTCAACCGGAATAGCGGGAGGGCTCGAGCAGTACTTC
.	TRBJ1-2	TRBV19	once	CASRGTGTAHGYTF	TGTGCCAGTAGAGGGACCGGGACCGCCCATGGCTACACCTTC
.	TRBJ1-2	TRBV7-9	once	CAGSLPGAVNYGYTF	TGTGCCGGGAGTCTCCCTGGGGCAGTTAACTATGGCTACACCTTC
.	TRBJ1-1	TRBV18	.	CASSQQKNTEAFF	TGTGCCAGCTCACAGCAGAAGAACACTGAAGCTTTCTTT
.	TRBJ2-3	TRBV20-1	medium-sized	CSALFARSTDTQYF	TGCAGTGCCCTTTTTGCGAGGAGCACAGATACGCAGTATTTT